The 32 T cell receptor beta chains below were found in one sample sequenced in a study of early T cells in non-severe SARS-CoV-2 infection. Each CDR3 protein is one row after TCRdb ran MiXCR on the 5' RACE reads. The sample yields tens of thousands of distinct CDR3 sequences, 13% seen once. Sequencing was carried out using whole blood. The receptors originated from an adult who was a healthcare worker with PCR-confirmed SARS-CoV-2 infection or an uninfected control (not recorded which).

With respect to this clonotype: Being one base from a much bigger clone, this may be a read error. The CDR3 does not close with the conserved phenylalanine or tryptophan, likely indicating a read error. V and J are TRBV7-3 and TRBJ1-1; D gene uncertain. V lost 0 bases and J 4 bases, leaving 15 bases between the germline ends. CDR1 and CDR2 (germline): SGHTA, FQGTGA. This CDR3 comprises 16 residues. CDR3 nucleotide sequence: TGTGCCAGCAGCTTAACTCCCGACACATCGGGCACTGAAGCTTTCTTA. Its protein product is CASSLTPDTSGTEAFL.

In this sample, this clonotype turned up a few times. This chain links TRBV5-1 with TRBJ1-4; no clear D gene. Germline V lookup: CDR1 SGHRS, CDR2 YFSETQ. Trimming cost V 0 bases and J 8 bases, with 8 bases left between them. CDR3 length: 13 residues. The CDR3 DNA follows: TGCGCCAGCAGCTTGGGGAGAGGAGAAAAACTGTTTTTT. It encodes CASSLGRGEKLFF.

The CDR3 region has the DNA TGTGCTAGTGGTTTCCCGACTGGAAACACCATATATTTT. Its translation is CASGFPTGNTIYF. The genes are TRBV12-5 and TRBJ1-3, with D unresolved. The V end was cut by 3 bases, the J end by 2 bases, with 5 bases between. The CDR3 runs 13 residues. The germline V gene has CDR1 LGHNT and CDR2 FRNRAP.

The chain carries TRBV20-1 and TRBJ2-2, with a tentative D call TRBD2 (5 bases). This CDR3 has 13 residues. The V gene lost 3 bases and the J gene lost 5 bases, with 10 bases spanning the gap. Germline V lookup: CDR1 DFQATT, CDR2 SNEGSKA (reference sequence). DNA of the CDR3: TGCAGTGCTAGGGGAGATTGGACCGGGGAGCTGTTTTTT. This gives the protein CSARGDWTGELFF.

The table lists this clonotype with many counts. The V and J genes are TRBV20-1 and TRBJ1-1; D unresolved. V gave up 0 bases and J gave up 1 base, with 9 bases separating them. The CDR3 length is 14 residues. Germline V lookup: CDR1 DFQATT, CDR2 SNEGSKA (reference sequence). The CDR3 loop reads CSARDGVKNTEAFF. CDR3 bases: TGCAGTGCTAGAGATGGGGTTAAGAACACTGAAGCTTTCTTT.

This clonotype was seen ten or more times. The CDR3 sequence is CASRSGQGEDEQFF. The CDR3 DNA is TGTGCCAGCAGGTCGGGACAGGGGGAGGATGAGCAGTTCTTC. The chain employs TRBV2 and TRBJ2-1; 11 bases agree with TRBD1. The CDR3 is 14 amino acids. Per germline, CDR1 SNHLY and CDR2 FYNNEI. V was pared by 6 bases and J by 8 bases, with 6 bases of the junction left unmatched.

The rearrangement uses TRBV20-1 and TRBJ1-2; D uncertain. This CDR3 comprises 12 residues. The V gene's germline CDR1 is DFQATT and CDR2 SNEGSKA (reference sequence). V shed 0 bases and J shed 6 bases, with 8 bases lying between them. The CDR3 spells CSARDTSHGYTF. The CDR3 DNA follows: TGCAGTGCTAGAGATACATCCCATGGCTACACCTTC.

V is TRBV13 and J is TRBJ1-1; TRBD1 might be the D (6 bases). V was pared by 6 bases and J by 1 base, with 12 bases between. Germline CDR1 reads PRHDT; CDR2 reads FYEKMQ (reference sequence). The CDR3 consists of 14 residues. For the CDR3, the DNA is TGTGCCAGCAGTTGGAGGGGGTCGAACACTGAAGCTTTCTTT. Translated, it gives CASSWRGSNTEAFF.

A few counts support this clonotype. The chain carries TRBV12-3 or TRBV12-4 and TRBJ1-6, with D unresolved. The V end lost 1 base, the J end lost 6 bases, and 10 bases lay between the germline ends. The CDR3 totals 15 residues. The CDR3 spells CASSLGAWGNSPLHF. For the CDR3, the DNA is TGTGCCAGCAGTTTAGGAGCTTGGGGTAATTCACCCCTCCACTTT.

This clonotype was seen ten or more times. The rearrangement joins TRBV5-5 to TRBJ2-7; weak D call: TRBD2 (6 bases). Trimming stripped 0 bases from V and 0 bases from J, with 10 bases between. The germline gives CDR1 SGHKS, CDR2 YYEKEE (reference sequence). The CDR3 spans 15 residues. DNA of the CDR3: TGTGCCAGCAGCTTGGCCGGGAGCACCTCCTACGAGCAGTACTTC. Amino acids: CASSLAGSTSYEQYF.

This clonotype was counted only a few times. The chain couples TRBV2 to TRBJ1-1; D is ambiguous. V was cut by 6 bases and J by 3 bases, with 11 bases left in between. Per germline, CDR1 SNHLY and CDR2 FYNNEI. The CDR3 totals 13 residues. The CDR3 sequence is CASRAQMDTEAFF. CDR3 nucleotides: TGTGCCAGCAGGGCCCAAATGGACACTGAAGCTTTCTTT.

This clonotype was counted once. CDR3 in amino acids: CASSFRATETGELFF. CDR3 coding DNA: TGCGCCAGCAGCTTCCGGGCGACAGAGACCGGGGAGCTGTTTTTT. This chain uses TRBV5-1 with TRBJ2-2; D might be TRBD1 (5 bases). CDR1 and CDR2 from the germline V gene are SGHRS and YFSETQ. Trimming took 2 bases from V and 5 from J, leaving 13 bases between them. This CDR3 has 15 residues.

This clonotype was recorded many times. This chain connects TRBV7-2 to TRBJ1-3, with TRBD1 matching over 8 bases. Germline loops: CDR1 SGHTA, CDR2 FQGNSA. V lost 6 bases and J lost 4; bases outside the gene matches: 14. The CDR3 loop spans 17 amino acids. CDR3 loop: CASSPGTGRPRGNTIYF. The CDR3 coding sequence is TGTGCCAGCAGTCCGGGGACAGGACGACCAAGGGGAAACACCATATATTTT.

This clonotype was observed a few times. The chain couples TRBV6-5 to TRBJ2-2; 7 bases are a match to TRBD2. The CDR3 is made up of 15 amino acids. In germline, CDR1 is MNHEY, CDR2 SVGAGI. V shed 8 bases, J shed 2 bases, and the junction held 8 bases outside the gene matches. CDR3 amino acids: CASSNLAVNTGELFF. Written as DNA, the CDR3 is TGTGCCAGCTCGAATCTAGCGGTTAACACCGGGGAGCTGTTTTTT.

This clonotype was observed at least ten times. The CDR3 region has the DNA TGTGCCAGCAGCCCCAGAGCAACTAATGAAAAACTGTTTTTT. Translating it yields CASSPRATNEKLFF. The chain links TRBV7-9 to TRBJ1-4; D remains ambiguous. With 5 bases removed from V and 0 bases from J, the gap between germline ends came to 7 bases. Germline-derived CDR1 and CDR2 are SEHNR and FQNEAQ (reference sequence). CDR3 size: 14 residues.

V and J are TRBV5-1 and TRBJ1-5; D call uncertain. The ends were cut back, 0 bases at V and 9 bases at J, with 13 bases in the middle. CDR3 length: 14 residues. The germline V gene has CDR1 SGHRS and CDR2 YFSETQ. CDR3 sequence: CASSLAADSGPQHF. The CDR3 bases are TGCGCCAGCAGCTTGGCGGCGGACTCGGGGCCCCAGCATTTT. The full variable domain, completed using reference TRBV5-1 and TRBJ1-5, is KAGVTQTPRYLIKTRGQQVTLSCSPISGHRSVSWYQQTPGQGLQFLFEYFSETQRNKGNFPGRFSGRQFSNSRSEMNVSTLELGDSALYLCASSLAADSGPQHFGDGTRLSIL.

The chain is built from TRBV7-8 and TRBJ2-2, with 7 bases aligning to TRBD1. After removal of 1 base from V and 2 bases from J, the junction contained 4 bases not matched to a gene. The CDR3 extends over 16 amino acids. The germline V gene encodes CDR1 SGHVS and CDR2 FQNEAQ. CDR3 loop: CASSLVGTVNTGELFF. The CDR3 nucleotides read TGTGCCAGCAGCTTAGTCGGGACAGTAAACACCGGGGAGCTGTTTTTT.

There are a few counts of this clonotype. The genes are TRBV20-1 and TRBJ1-1; TRBD1 is a possible D gene (6 bases). Germline V gives CDR1 DFQATT, CDR2 SNEGSKA (reference sequence). This CDR3 is 13 amino acids long. The V gene lost 6 bases and the J gene lost 5 bases, with 16 bases spanning the gap. The CDR3 here is CSAREGGRTEAFF. The DNA of the CDR3 is TGCAGTGCCCGAGAAGGGGGTCGGACTGAAGCTTTCTTT.

The V gene is TRBV10-3, the J gene TRBJ2-3, with TRBD2 identical over 8 bases. The CDR3 is made up of 19 amino acids. Germline CDR1 ENHRY, CDR2 SYGVKD. V gave up 5 bases and J gave up 0 bases; unmatched junction bases: 16. CDR3 amino acids: CAISPNQELAVISTDTQYF. The CDR3 nucleotides are TGTGCCATCAGTCCGAACCAAGAACTAGCGGTGATTAGCACAGATACGCAGTATTTT.

This chain joins TRBV29-1 and TRBJ2-5; D is possibly TRBD2 (5 bases). Germline V gene sequence: CDR1 SQVTM, CDR2 ANQGSEA. The CDR3 runs to 11 residues. The CDR3 is CIVASRETQYF. The CDR3 DNA sequence: TGCATCGTAGCGTCAAGGGAGACCCAGTACTTC.

This clonotype was recorded at least ten times. V is TRBV14 and J is TRBJ2-7; TRBD2 agrees at 8 bases. From germline, CDR1 is SGHDN and CDR2 FVKESK. After removal of 4 bases from V and 1 base from J, the junction contained 15 bases not matched to a gene. The CDR3 runs 18 residues. Here the CDR3 DNA reads TGTGCCAGCAGCCCCCTGCGGGGGGCCCAGGGGCTATCCTACGAGCAGTACTTC. Residues: CASSPLRGAQGLSYEQYF.

This clonotype was detected only a few times. The chain couples TRBV4-2 to TRBJ2-3, with D unclear. CDR3 length: 12 residues. The V and J ends lost 4 bases and 3 bases respectively, with 5 bases between them. Germline V gene data show CDR1 as LGHNA and CDR2 as YNFKEQ. This CDR3 reads CASSPQTDTQYF. CDR3 DNA sequence: TGTGCCAGCAGCCCTCAGACAGATACGCAGTATTTT.

This clonotype was counted ten times or more. J is TRBJ2-7 and V is TRBV12-3 or TRBV12-4; no firm D call. This CDR3 is 14 amino acids long. V was clipped by 2 bases and J by 6 bases, with 14 bases between them. The CDR3 here is CASSLRRLDSEQYF. The CDR3 DNA reads TGTGCCAGCAGTTTACGGCGGCTCGACTCCGAGCAGTACTTC.

In this sample, this clonotype turned up many times. The chain has TRBV20-1 and TRBJ2-7; 8 nucleotides line up with TRBD2. Germline V gene data show CDR1 as DFQATT and CDR2 as SNEGSKA (reference sequence). The CDR3 runs 13 residues. The ends lost 5 bases at V and 3 bases at J; junction bases unmatched: 6. CDR3 in DNA: TGCAGTGCTGCCCATAGCGGGAACTACGAGCAGTACTTC. Translating it yields CSAAHSGNYEQYF.

This clonotype turned up a few times. V and J are TRBV28 and TRBJ2-1, with 11 nucleotides matching TRBD2. The CDR3 is made up of 15 amino acids. The germline V gene has CDR1 MDHEN and CDR2 SYDVKM. V shed 2 bases, J shed 9 bases, and the junction held 6 bases outside the gene matches. The DNA for the CDR3 is TGTGCCAGCAGTTTAACCTCTAGCGGGAGGCCTGAGCAGTTCTTC. Its protein is CASSLTSSGRPEQFF. Using reference TRBV28 and TRBJ2-1 for the parts outside the CDR3, the full variable domain is DVKVTQSSRYLVKRTGEKVFLECVQDMDHENMFWYRQDPGLGLRLIYFSYDVKMKEKGDIPEGYSVSREKKERFSLILESASTNQTSMYLCASSLTSSGRPEQFFGPGTRLTVL.

This clonotype turned up a few times. This chain connects TRBV20-1 to TRBJ1-1; D uncertain. This CDR3 region has 12 residues. CDR1 and CDR2 (germline): DFQATT, SNEGSKA (reference sequence). V was trimmed by 4 bases and J by 1 base, leaving 7 bases between them. CDR3 sequence reads: CSAIEENTEAFF. For the CDR3, the DNA is TGCAGTGCTATCGAAGAGAACACTGAAGCTTTCTTT.

This clonotype was detected many times. The chain carries TRBV12-5 and TRBJ1-1; D ambiguous. V lost 3 bases and J 1 base, leaving 15 bases between the germline ends. CDR1 is LGHNT, CDR2 FRNRAP, per germline. The CDR3 loop spans 16 amino acids. CDR3 protein: CASGFVIGRGNTEAFF. DNA for the CDR3: TGTGCTAGTGGTTTCGTTATTGGACGGGGGAACACTGAAGCTTTCTTT.

The chain links TRBV20-1 to TRBJ1-1; 8 nucleotides align to TRBD1. The germline V gene encodes CDR1 DFQATT and CDR2 SNEGSKA (reference sequence). The V segment lost 5 bases and the J segment 2 bases; nucleotides outside the gene matches: 7. This CDR3 spans 14 amino acids. DNA of the CDR3: TGCAGTGCTCACTCACAGGGGGGCAACACTGAAGCTTTCTTT. It codes for CSAHSQGGNTEAFF.

The chain combines TRBV7-2 with TRBJ2-5, with 10 bases matching TRBD2. The germline gives CDR1 SGHTA, CDR2 FQGNSA. V gave up 3 bases and J gave up 2 bases; unmatched junction bases: 3. The CDR3 length is 15 residues. This CDR3 reads CASSFQRGGQETQYF. The CDR3 region has the DNA TGTGCCAGCAGCTTCCAGCGGGGGGGGCAAGAGACCCAGTACTTC.

This clonotype occurred many times. V is TRBV19 and J is TRBJ2-7, with D maybe TRBD1 (5 bases). The CDR3 covers 13 residues. V lost 3 bases and J 2 bases, leaving 8 bases between the germline ends. Per germline, CDR1 LNHDA and CDR2 SQIVND (reference sequence). The CDR3 nucleotides read TGTGCCAGTAGTATTCAGGGCGCCTACGAGCAGTACTTC. Translated: CASSIQGAYEQYF.

CDR3 DNA: TGTGCCAGCAGTCGCATAGCGGGAGACGATACGCAGTATTTT. Protein sequence: CASSRIAGDDTQYF. The V gene is TRBV6-5, the J gene TRBJ2-3; 9 positions match TRBD2. Germline CDR1 MNHEY, CDR2 SVGAGI. The CDR3 runs to 14 residues. V shed 5 bases and J 6 bases; nucleotides not matched to a gene: 6.

This clonotype was recorded many times. The chain carries TRBV30 and TRBJ1-1; 9 nucleotides match TRBD1. Looked up from germline, CDR1 is GTSNPN and CDR2 is SVGIG (reference sequence). Trimming cost V 1 base and J 4 bases; bases outside gene matches: 1. The CDR3 spans 13 residues. The CDR3 sequence: CAWSDRGRTEAFF. As DNA, the CDR3 is TGTGCCTGGAGTGACAGGGGGCGCACTGAAGCTTTCTTT.